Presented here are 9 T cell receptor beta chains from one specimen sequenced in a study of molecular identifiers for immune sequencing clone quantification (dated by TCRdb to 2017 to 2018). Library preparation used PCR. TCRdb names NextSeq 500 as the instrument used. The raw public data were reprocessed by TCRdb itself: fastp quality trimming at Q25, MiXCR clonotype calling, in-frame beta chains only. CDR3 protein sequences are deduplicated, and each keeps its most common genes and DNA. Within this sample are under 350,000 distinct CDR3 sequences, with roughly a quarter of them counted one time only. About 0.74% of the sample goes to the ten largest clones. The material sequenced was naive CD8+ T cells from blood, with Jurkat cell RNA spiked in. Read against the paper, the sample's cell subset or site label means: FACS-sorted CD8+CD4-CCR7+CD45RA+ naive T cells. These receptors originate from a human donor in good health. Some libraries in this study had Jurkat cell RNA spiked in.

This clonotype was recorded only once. CDR3 protein: CSAPVFRSSYGYTF. The CDR3 DNA follows: TGCAGTGCCCCGGTCTTCAGGTCTAGCTATGGCTACACCTTC. V usage is TRBV20-1 and J usage is TRBJ1-2, with D uncertain. CDR1 and CDR2 from the germline V gene are DFQATT and SNEGSKA (reference sequence). V was pared by 6 bases and J by 4 bases, with 18 bases between. The CDR3 has 14 amino acids.

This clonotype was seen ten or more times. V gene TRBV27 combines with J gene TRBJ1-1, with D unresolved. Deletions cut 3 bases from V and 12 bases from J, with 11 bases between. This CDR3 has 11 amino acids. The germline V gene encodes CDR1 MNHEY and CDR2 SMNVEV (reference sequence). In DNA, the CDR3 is TGTGCCAGCAGTTTCGGCGCCTCGTCTTTCTTT. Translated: CASSFGASSFF.

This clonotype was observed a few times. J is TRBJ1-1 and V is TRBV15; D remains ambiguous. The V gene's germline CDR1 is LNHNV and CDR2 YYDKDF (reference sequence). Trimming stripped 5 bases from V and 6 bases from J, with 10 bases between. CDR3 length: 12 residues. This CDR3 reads CATSAPSSEAFF. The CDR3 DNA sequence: TGTGCCACCAGCGCTCCTAGCTCTGAAGCTTTCTTT.

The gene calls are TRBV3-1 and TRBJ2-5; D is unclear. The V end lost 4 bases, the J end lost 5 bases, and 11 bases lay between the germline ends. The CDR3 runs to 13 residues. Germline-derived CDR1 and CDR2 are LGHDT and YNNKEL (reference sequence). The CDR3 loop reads CASSRDLGETQYF. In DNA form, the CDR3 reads TGTGCCAGCAGCCGCGACTTGGGGGAGACCCAGTACTTC.

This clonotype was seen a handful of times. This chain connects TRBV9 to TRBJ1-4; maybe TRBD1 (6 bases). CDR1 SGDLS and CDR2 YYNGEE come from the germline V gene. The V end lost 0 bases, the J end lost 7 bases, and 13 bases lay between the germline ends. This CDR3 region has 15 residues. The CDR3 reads CASSVGGGRGEKLFF. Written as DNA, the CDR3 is TGTGCCAGCAGCGTAGGAGGGGGGCGAGGTGAAAAACTGTTTTTT. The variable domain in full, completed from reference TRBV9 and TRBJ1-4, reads DSGVTQTPKHLITATGQRVTLRCSPRSGDLSVYWYQQSLDQGLQFLIQYYNGEERAKGNILERFSAQQFPDLHSELNLSSLELGDSALYFCASSVGGGRGEKLFFGSGTQLSVL.

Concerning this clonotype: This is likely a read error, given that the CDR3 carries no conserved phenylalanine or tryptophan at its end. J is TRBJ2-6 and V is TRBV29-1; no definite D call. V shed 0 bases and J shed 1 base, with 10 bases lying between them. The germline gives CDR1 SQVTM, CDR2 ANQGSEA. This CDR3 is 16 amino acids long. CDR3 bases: TGCAGCGTTGAAGATGACGAGGTTTCTGGGGCCAACGTCCTGACTTCC. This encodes CSVEDDEVSGANVLTS.

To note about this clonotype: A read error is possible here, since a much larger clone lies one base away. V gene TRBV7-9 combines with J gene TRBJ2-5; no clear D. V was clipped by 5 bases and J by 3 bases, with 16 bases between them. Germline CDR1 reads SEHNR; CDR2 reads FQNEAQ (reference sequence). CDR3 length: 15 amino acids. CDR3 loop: CASSLRSQVEETQYF. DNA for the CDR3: TGTGCCAGCAGCCTTAGGTCGCAGGTCGAAGAGACCCAGTACTTC.

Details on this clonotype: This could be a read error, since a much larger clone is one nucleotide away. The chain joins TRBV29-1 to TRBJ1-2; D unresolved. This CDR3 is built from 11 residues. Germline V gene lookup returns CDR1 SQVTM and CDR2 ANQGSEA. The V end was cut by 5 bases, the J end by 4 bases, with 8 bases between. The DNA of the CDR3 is TGCAGCGTTATAACTAGCTATGGCTACACCTTC. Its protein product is CSVITSYGYTF.

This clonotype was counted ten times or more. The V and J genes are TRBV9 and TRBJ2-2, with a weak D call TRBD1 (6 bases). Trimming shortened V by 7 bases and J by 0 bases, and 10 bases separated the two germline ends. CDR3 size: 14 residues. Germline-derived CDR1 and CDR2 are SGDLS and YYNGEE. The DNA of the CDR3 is TGTGCCAGCGGACAGTATTCGAACACCGGGGAGCTGTTTTTT. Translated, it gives CASGQYSNTGELFF.